What follows is one TCR beta chain and its context. The antigen remains unidentified. The V and J ends lost 1 base and 0 bases respectively, with 9 bases between them. Germline V gives CDR1 MGHRA, CDR2 YSYEKL. The CDR3 has 16 amino acids. This entry belongs to a study of shared clonotypes between healthy human individuals. Study-level findings and limits: In contrast to clonotypes shared by all four donors, non-shared clonotypes had lower generation probabilities.

Assay: immunoSEQ multiplex PCR; the TCRdb copy retains only in-frame clones and omits some. The repertoire includes about 1.5 million clones, about 96% of them detected once, and more than 0.9% sits in the top ten. A CD45RA-negative memory subset and a CD45RA+ naive subset were separated from the CD4+ cells. The TCR sequence derives from a man under 40 in good health. Sequencing used naive CD4+ T cells sorted from blood. The subset: CD45RA+ positively selected. The rearrangement joins TRBV4-1 to TRBJ1-4; no reliable D call. CDR3: CASSQGFRATNEKLFF. DNA for the CDR3: TGCGCCAGCAGCCAAGGATTTCGCGCAACTAATGAAAAACTGTTTTTT.